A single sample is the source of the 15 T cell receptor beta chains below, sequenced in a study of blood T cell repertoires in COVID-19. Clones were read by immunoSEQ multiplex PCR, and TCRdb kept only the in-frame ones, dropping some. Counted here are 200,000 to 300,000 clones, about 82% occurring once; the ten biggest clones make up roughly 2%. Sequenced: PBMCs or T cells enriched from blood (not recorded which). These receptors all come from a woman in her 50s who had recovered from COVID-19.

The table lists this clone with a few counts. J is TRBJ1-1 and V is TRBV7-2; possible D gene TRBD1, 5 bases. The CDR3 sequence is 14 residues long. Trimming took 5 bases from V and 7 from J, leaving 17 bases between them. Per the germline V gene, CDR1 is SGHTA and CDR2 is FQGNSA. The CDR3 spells CASSLSRGNDEAFF. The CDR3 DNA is TGTGCCAGCAGCCTCTCTAGGGGTAACGATGAAGCTTTCTTT.

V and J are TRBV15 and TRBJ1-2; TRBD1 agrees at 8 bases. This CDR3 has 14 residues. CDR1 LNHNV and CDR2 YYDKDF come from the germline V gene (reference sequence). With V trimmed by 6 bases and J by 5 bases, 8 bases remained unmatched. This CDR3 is CATSKENRGYGYTF. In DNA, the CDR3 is TGTGCCACCAGTAAAGAGAACAGGGGGTATGGCTACACCTTC.

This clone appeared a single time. The CDR3 nucleotides are TGTGCCAGCAGCCTCCGGGACACCGGGGAGCTGTTTTTT. Protein sequence: CASSLRDTGELFF. This chain uses TRBV11-1 with TRBJ2-2; no clear D. This CDR3 is 13 amino acids long. V gave up 5 bases and J gave up 3 bases, with 7 bases separating them. Germline V gene data show CDR1 as SGHAT and CDR2 as FQDESV (reference sequence).

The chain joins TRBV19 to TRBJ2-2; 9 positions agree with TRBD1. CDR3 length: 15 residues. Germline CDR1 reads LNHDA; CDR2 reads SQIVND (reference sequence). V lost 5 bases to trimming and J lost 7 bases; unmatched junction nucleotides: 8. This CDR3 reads CASSWGTGKGGELFF. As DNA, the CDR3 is TGTGCCAGTAGTTGGGGGACAGGGAAGGGCGGGGAGCTGTTTTTT.

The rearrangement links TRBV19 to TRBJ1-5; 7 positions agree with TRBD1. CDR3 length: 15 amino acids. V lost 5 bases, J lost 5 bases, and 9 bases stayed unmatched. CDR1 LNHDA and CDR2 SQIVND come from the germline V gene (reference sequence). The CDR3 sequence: CASSPRQGNYQPQHF. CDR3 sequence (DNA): TGTGCCAGTAGTCCTCGACAGGGTAACTATCAGCCCCAGCATTTT.

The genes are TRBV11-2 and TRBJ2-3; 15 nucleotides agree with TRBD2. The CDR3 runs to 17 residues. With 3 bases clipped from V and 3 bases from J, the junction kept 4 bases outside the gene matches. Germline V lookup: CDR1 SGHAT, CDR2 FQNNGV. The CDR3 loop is CASSFGTSGRSTDTQYF. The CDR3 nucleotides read TGTGCCAGCAGCTTTGGGACTAGCGGGAGGAGTACAGATACGCAGTATTTT.

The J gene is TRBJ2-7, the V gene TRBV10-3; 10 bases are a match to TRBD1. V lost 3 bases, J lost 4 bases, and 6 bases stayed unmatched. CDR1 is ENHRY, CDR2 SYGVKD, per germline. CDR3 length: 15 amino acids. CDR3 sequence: CAISDLGTGAYEQYF. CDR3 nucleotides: TGTGCCATCAGTGATCTAGGGACAGGGGCATACGAGCAGTACTTC.

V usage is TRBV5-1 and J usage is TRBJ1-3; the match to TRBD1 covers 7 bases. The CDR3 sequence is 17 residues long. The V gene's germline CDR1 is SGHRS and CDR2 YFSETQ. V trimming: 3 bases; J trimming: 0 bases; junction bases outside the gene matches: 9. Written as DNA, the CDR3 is TGCGCCAGCAGCTCCCCCCAGGGGGACTTCTCTGGAAACACCATATATTTT. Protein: CASSSPQGDFSGNTIYF.

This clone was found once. CDR3 loop: CACPRTSGRDEQFF. As DNA, the CDR3 is TGTGCCTGTCCTCGGACTAGCGGGCGGGATGAGCAGTTCTTC. V is TRBV30 and J is TRBJ2-1; 11 bases align to TRBD2. The CDR3 spans 14 residues. V trimming: 6 bases; J trimming: 8 bases; junction bases outside the gene matches: 9. Germline loops: CDR1 GTSNPN, CDR2 SVGIG (reference sequence).

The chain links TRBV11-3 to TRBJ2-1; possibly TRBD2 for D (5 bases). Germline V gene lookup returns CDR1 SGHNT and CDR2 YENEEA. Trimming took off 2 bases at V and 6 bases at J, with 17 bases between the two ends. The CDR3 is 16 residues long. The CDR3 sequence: CASSLIPPGWGNEQFF. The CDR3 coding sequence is TGTGCCAGCAGCTTAATTCCCCCGGGGTGGGGCAATGAGCAGTTCTTC.

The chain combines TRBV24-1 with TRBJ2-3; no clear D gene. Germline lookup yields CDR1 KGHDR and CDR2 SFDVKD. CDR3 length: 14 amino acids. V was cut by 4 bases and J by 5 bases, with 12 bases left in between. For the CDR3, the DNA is TGTGCCACCAGTGACTCCCCACTTGAAGATACGCAGTATTTT. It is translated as CATSDSPLEDTQYF.

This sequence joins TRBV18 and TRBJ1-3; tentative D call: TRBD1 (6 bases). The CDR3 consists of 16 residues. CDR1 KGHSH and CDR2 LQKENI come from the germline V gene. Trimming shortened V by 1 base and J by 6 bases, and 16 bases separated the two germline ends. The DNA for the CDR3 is TGTGCCAGCTCACCACTCTCAAACAGGGTGGAAAACACCATATATTTT. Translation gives CASSPLSNRVENTIYF.

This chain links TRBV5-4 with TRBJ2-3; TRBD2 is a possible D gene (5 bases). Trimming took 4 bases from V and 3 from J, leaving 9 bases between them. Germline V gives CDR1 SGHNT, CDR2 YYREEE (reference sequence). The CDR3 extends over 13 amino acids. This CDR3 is CASSTRTTDTQYF. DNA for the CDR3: TGTGCCAGCAGCACCAGGACTACAGATACGCAGTATTTT.

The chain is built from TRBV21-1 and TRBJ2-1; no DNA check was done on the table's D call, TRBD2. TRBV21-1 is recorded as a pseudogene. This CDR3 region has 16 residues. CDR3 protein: CATRGLAGGPSAEQFF. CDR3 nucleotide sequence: TGTGCCACCCGAGGACTAGCGGGAGGGCCAAGCGCTGAGCAGTTCTTC.

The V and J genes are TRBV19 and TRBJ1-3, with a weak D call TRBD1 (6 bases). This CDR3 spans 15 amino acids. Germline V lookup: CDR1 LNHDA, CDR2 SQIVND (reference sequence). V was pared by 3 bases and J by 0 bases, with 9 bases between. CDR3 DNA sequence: TGTGCCAGTAGTATCGGACAGCTCTCTGGAAACACCATATATTTT. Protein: CASSIGQLSGNTIYF.